The rows below give T cell receptor beta chains drawn from one sample of a study of cytomegalovirus exposure and HLA in healthy donors. Sequenced by immunoSEQ multiplex PCR; TCRdb stores in-frame clones only, minus some. The repertoire has around 140,000 clones, 79% of them found once; the top ten carry 1.1%. The sample consisted of PBMCs. These receptors were obtained from a male donor in good health and CMV-seronegative. The CDR3 runs from the conserved cysteine through the conserved F or W. Each record gives: CDR3 length, D gene, clone size, J gene, V gene, CDR3 DNA, CDR3 protein. The D gene is left open where the match is weak. Part of the rows lack a size; the others show once, few, many or a class for expanded clones.

13	NA	NA	TRBJ1-4	TRBV19	TGTGCCAGTAATCTTCGGGGGAATGAAAAACTGTTTTTT	CASNLRGNEKLFF
13	NA	once	TRBJ1-1	TRBV6-5	TGTGCCAGCACCCTTGACAGGAACACTGAAGCTTTCTTT	CASTLDRNTEAFF
16	TRBD1	NA	TRBJ1-2	TRBV27	TGTGCCAGCAGTTTTTCTCACAGGGGGATAGGATATGGCTACACCTTC	CASSFSHRGIGYGYTF
16	NA	once	TRBJ2-7	TRBV19	TGTGCCAGTAGCGATCCACAGGGTTTAAGCTCCTACGAGCAGTACTTC	CASSDPQGLSSYEQYF
15	NA	NA	TRBJ1-1	TRBV6-5	TGTGCCAGCAGTTACATCGGGGAGGGAAGGACTGAAGCTTTCTTT	CASSYIGEGRTEAFF
12	NA	once	TRBJ1-3	TRBV30	TGTGCCTGGAGGTTGGGGGCGAACACCATATATTTT	CAWRLGANTIYF
14	NA	few	TRBJ2-7	TRBV6-5	TGTGCCAGCAGTTACACTACAGGGATATACGAGCAGTACTTC	CASSYTTGIYEQYF
15	TRBD1	NA	TRBJ2-2	TRBV11-3	TGTGCCAGCAGCTTAGCCGGGACAGGCACCGGGGAGCTGTTTTTT	CASSLAGTGTGELFF
14	NA	NA	TRBJ2-7	TRBV25-1	TGTGCCAGCAGTCGAGCAGGGGCGCGATACGAGCAGTACTTC	CASSRAGARYEQYF
15	TRBD1	NA	TRBJ2-3	TRBV18	TGTGCCAGCTCACTCGGACAGGGAACCACAGATACGCAGTATTTT	CASSLGQGTTDTQYF
16	NA	few	TRBJ2-6	TRBV5-1	TGCGCCAGCAGCGCACAACAGGGCGCTGGGGCCAACGTCCTGACTTTC	CASSAQQGAGANVLTF
15	TRBD1	NA	TRBJ2-2	TRBV6-5	TGTGCCAGCACTACCGGGACAGCAAACACCGGGGAGCTGTTTTTT	CASTTGTANTGELFF
14	TRBD1	NA	TRBJ2-7	TRBV4-2	TGTGCCAGCAGCCCCGGGACAGGAGCCTACGAGCAGTACTTC	CASSPGTGAYEQYF
16	TRBD1	NA	TRBJ1-5	TRBV27	TGTGCCAGCAGTCTGCGACAGGGGGCCAGCAATCAGCCCCAGCATTTT	CASSLRQGASNQPQHF
11	TRBD1	NA	TRBJ1-1	TRBV29-1	TGCAGCGTTAACAGGGGTACTGAAGCTTTCTTT	CSVNRGTEAFF
16	TRBD1	NA	TRBJ1-4	TRBV18	TGTGCCAGCTCAGCTAGGACAGGGAACAGGAATGAAAAACTGTTTTTT	CASSARTGNRNEKLFF
15	NA	NA	TRBJ2-7	TRBV27	TGTGCCAGCAGTTTAGGGCCCGGTGGCTCCTACGAGCAGTACTTC	CASSLGPGGSYEQYF
15	NA	NA	TRBJ1-5	TRBV6-5	TGTGCCAGCAGTTCTCCCTCTTTAATGAATCAGCCCCAGCATTTT	CASSSPSLMNQPQHF
12	NA	NA	TRBJ1-2	TRBV25-1	TGTGCCAGCAGTGATCGGTTTTATGGCTACACCTTC	CASSDRFYGYTF
15	NA	NA	TRBJ2-7	TRBV2	TGTGCCAGCATCACAAGCCGGGACAACTCCTACGAGCAGTACTTC	CASITSRDNSYEQYF
17	TRBD2	NA	TRBJ2-5	TRBV5-1	TGCGCCAGCAGCTCTGGACTAGCGGGGGGATTCCAAGAGACCCAGTACTTC	CASSSGLAGGFQETQYF
17	TRBD1	NA	TRBJ1-1	TRBV18	TGTGCCAGCTCCCGGGACAGGGGTAAAAGGGGTGACACTGAAGCTTTCTTT	CASSRDRGKRGDTEAFF
17	TRBD1	NA	TRBJ2-5	TRBV5-4	TGTGCCAGCAGCTTGGCCCCGGGACAGGGGGCTCCAGAGACCCAGTACTTC	CASSLAPGQGAPETQYF
15	TRBD1	NA	TRBJ1-5	TRBV7-2	TGTGCCAGCAGCCCGGCCGGGACAGGAAATCAGCCCCAGCATTTT	CASSPAGTGNQPQHF
19	TRBD1	NA	TRBJ1-3	TRBV19	TGTGCCAGTAGCACCTTTCCGGGACAGGGGGAGACTCTGGGAAACACCATATATTTT	CASSTFPGQGETLGNTIYF
16	NA	NA	TRBJ1-4	TRBV11-2	TGTGCCAGCAGCCCGCCGCGTCGAGCAACTAATGAAAAACTGTTTTTT	CASSPPRRATNEKLFF
14	NA	NA	TRBJ1-1	TRBV6-5	TGTGCCAGCAGTTATGGGGGAGGGGACACTGAAGCTTTCTTT	CASSYGGGDTEAFF
13	NA	few	TRBJ2-7	TRBV4-3	TGCGCCAGCAGCCAACAGGACAGCTACGAGCAGTACTTC	CASSQQDSYEQYF
16	TRBD1	NA	TRBJ1-4	TRBV4-3	TGCGCCAGCAGCCAACGGACAGGTGCAACTAATGAAAAACTGTTTTTT	CASSQRTGATNEKLFF
15	NA	NA	TRBJ1-2	TRBV6-5	TGTGCCAGCAGTTACTCTAGCCCAGGGGTAGAGGGCTACACCTTC	CASSYSSPGVEGYTF
15	NA	NA	TRBJ2-1	TRBV10-3	TGTGCCATCAGTGAGTCGACAGAGCTCAGGGGTGGTCAGTTCTTC	CAISESTELRGGQFF
12	NA	once	TRBJ1-2	TRBV11-3	TGTGCCAGCAGCTTAGATGAGGTGGGCTACACCTTC	CASSLDEVGYTF
13	NA	NA	TRBJ2-5	TRBV5-1	TGCGCCAGCAGCTTGGACTTGCGGGACGGTATGGACTTC	CASSLDLRDGMDF
14	TRBD1	NA	TRBJ2-7	TRBV9	TGTGCCAGCAGCCCAGGGACAGGGGATAGGGAGCAGTACTTC	CASSPGTGDREQYF
16	TRBD2	NA	TRBJ2-3	TRBV15	TGTGCCACCAGCAGAGATTACCGGGGGGGCACAGATACGCAGTATTTT	CATSRDYRGGTDTQYF
15	NA	NA	TRBJ2-2	TRBV7-8	TGTGCCAGCAGCTTAGCGGGGGGAAACACCGGGGAGCTGTTTTTT	CASSLAGGNTGELFF
14	NA	once	TRBJ1-1	TRBV5-4	TGTGCCAGCAGCACGGAAAGACAGAACACTGAAGCTTTCTTT	CASSTERQNTEAFF
13	NA	NA	TRBJ1-2	TRBV5-5	TGTGCCAGCAGCTCCCAAGGAGACTATGGCTACACCTTC	CASSSQGDYGYTF
14	TRBD2	NA	TRBJ2-5	TRBV2	TGTGCCAGCAGTGATAGGGGCCTGGGGGGGGCCCAGTACTTC	CASSDRGLGGAQYF
16	TRBD1	NA	TRBJ1-4	TRBV7-9	TGTGCCAGCAGCCCCACCCGGACAGGGGTTAATGAAAAACTGTTTTTT	CASSPTRTGVNEKLFF
13	NA	few	TRBJ1-2	TRBV7-9	TGTGCCAGCAGCTTAAACCCAGGGGACGGCTACACCTTC	CASSLNPGDGYTF
17	NA	NA	TRBJ2-7	TRBV23-1	TGCGCCAGCAGTCAATCGGATGGAACTAGTCTTTCCTACGAGCAGTACTTC	CASSQSDGTSLSYEQYF
14	TRBD1	NA	TRBJ1-6	TRBV7-2	TGTGCCAGCAGCTCAAGACAGGGGAATTCACCCCTCCACTTT	CASSSRQGNSPLHF
15	NA	NA	TRBJ1-2	TRBV13	TGTGCCAGCAGCTTACTTCAGGGGTCGGGTCGTGGCTACACCTTC	CASSLLQGSGRGYTF
14	NA	NA	TRBJ2-7	TRBV7-2	TGTGCCAGCAGCTCAGGGTTTAGCTCCTACGAGCAGTACTTC	CASSSGFSSYEQYF
15	TRBD2	NA	TRBJ2-2	TRBV5-4	TGTGCCAGCAGTCCGGGGGGGCCGAACGCCGGGGAGCTGTTTTTT	CASSPGGPNAGELFF
17	TRBD2	few	TRBJ2-7	TRBV5-3	TGTGCCAGAAGCTGCCCTGGACTAGCGGGGGGGCGACCCGAGCAGTACTTC	CARSCPGLAGGRPEQYF
14	TRBD1	few	TRBJ1-1	TRBV4-3	TGCGCCAGCAGCCAAGATGAGGTGGGACAGGGACCTTTCTTT	CASSQDEVGQGPFF
16	NA	NA	TRBJ1-2	TRBV12-5	TGTGCTAGTGGTGGTCTGGGGGCGACTTCAAACTATGGCTACACCTTC	CASGGLGATSNYGYTF
14	TRBD2	NA	TRBJ2-3	TRBV9	TGTGCCAGCAGCCAAGGGACTAGCGGAGATACGCAGTATTTT	CASSQGTSGDTQYF
15	TRBD1	NA	TRBJ2-7	TRBV9	TGTGCCAGCAGCCTTACCGAACAGGGGGCTCCCGAGCAGTACTTC	CASSLTEQGAPEQYF
13	NA	NA	TRBJ1-1	TRBV7-9	TGTGCCAGCAGCCTCGGACAGAACACTGAAGCTTTCTTT	CASSLGQNTEAFF
13	NA	NA	TRBJ2-7	TRBV5-6	TGTGCCAGCAGCTTGGTGGACAGCTACGAGCAGTACTTC	CASSLVDSYEQYF